The 21 T cell receptor beta chains presented below share a single source sample, sequenced in a study of T cell responses to AZD1222 COVID-19 vaccine (dated by TCRdb to the early 2020s). The time point label, as the study defines it: about 28 days (+/-7) after the second vaccine dose. Library prep was done by the immunoSEQ multiplex PCR assay. Here the immuneACCESS table is served through TCRdb, limited to in-frame sequences with V and J called. Missing clones are a known gap in these copies; in checked studies unresolved V genes cover under half, and the rest lacks a known reason. In this sample the table shows 150,000 to 200,000 clones, 90% to 95% of which occur a single time. Jointly, the top ten make up approximately 1.2% of the sample. Sequenced material: peripheral blood, taken 28 days after the second AZD1222 dose. The receptors come from an adult who received the AZD1222 COVID-19 vaccine.

The chain links TRBV3-1 (or the pseudogene TRBV3-2) to TRBJ2-2; D might be TRBD1 (6 bases). CDR3 length: 15 amino acids. Germline CDR1 and CDR2: LGHDT and YNNKEL (reference sequence). The V end lost 4 bases, the J end lost 6 bases, and 15 bases lay between the germline ends. The CDR3 protein is CASSRRSGHPGELFF. DNA of the CDR3: TGTGCCAGCAGCCGCCGATCGGGACACCCCGGGGAGCTGTTTTTT.

The V gene is TRBV19, the J gene TRBJ1-2, with D possibly matching TRBD1 (5 bases). The CDR3 loop spans 13 amino acids. Between the trimmed V and J ends, which lost 5 bases and 8 bases, there was a span of 15 bases. Germline lookup yields CDR1 LNHDA and CDR2 SQIVND (reference sequence). This CDR3 is CASSRGVSEGYTF. The DNA for the CDR3 is TGTGCCAGTAGTCGAGGGGTATCGGAAGGCTACACCTTC.

V is TRBV10-3 and J is TRBJ1-2, with TRBD1 matching over 9 bases. V dropped 0 bases and J dropped 7; count of bases not matched to a gene: 9. Germline lookup yields CDR1 ENHRY and CDR2 SYGVKD. CDR3 length: 16 amino acids. The CDR3 DNA follows: TGTGCCATCAGTGAGTCTACGGGGACAGGGCGACGTGGCTACACCTTC. The encoded protein is CAISESTGTGRRGYTF.

V usage is TRBV4-3 and J usage is TRBJ1-5; a weak D match, TRBD1 (5 bases). The CDR3 is made up of 15 amino acids. Germline values: CDR1 LGHNA, CDR2 YSLEER. V lost 0 bases, J lost 6 bases, and 12 bases lay in between. The CDR3 DNA reads as TGCGCCAGCAGCCAAGAGCGGGGGGTTCGTCAGCCCCAGCATTTT. It codes for CASSQERGVRQPQHF.

This chain links TRBV7-9 with TRBJ1-2; D possibly corresponds to TRBD1 (5 bases). Germline loops: CDR1 SEHNR, CDR2 FQNEAQ (reference sequence). Trimming removed 5 bases from V and 8 bases from J, with 12 bases in between. The CDR3 has 12 amino acids. This chain's CDR3 is CASSPGGIGYTF. As DNA, the CDR3 is TGTGCCAGCAGCCCTGGGGGGATCGGCTACACCTTC.

This clone occurred many times. The genes are TRBV9 and TRBJ2-7; D is perhaps TRBD2 (5 bases). Germline assignment: CDR1 SGDLS and CDR2 YYNGEE. Trimming took off 3 bases at V and 4 bases at J, with 11 bases between the two ends. There are 13 residues in the CDR3. The CDR3 DNA follows: TGTGCCAGCAGCGCCAGTTCGGGGTACGAGCAGTACTTC. Protein sequence: CASSASSGYEQYF.

V usage is TRBV5-1 and J usage is TRBJ1-1, with D hard to call. Germline CDR1 reads SGHRS; CDR2 reads YFSETQ. The germline V and J ends were trimmed by 0 bases and 1 base, with 7 bases remaining between them. The CDR3 length is 14 residues. The CDR3 here is CASSLVRPNTEAFF. CDR3 nucleotides: TGCGCCAGCAGCTTGGTTAGACCGAACACTGAAGCTTTCTTT.

This rearrangement joins TRBV19 to TRBJ1-2, with TRBD1 matching over 9 bases. Germline V gives CDR1 LNHDA, CDR2 SQIVND (reference sequence). CDR3 size: 14 residues. The J segment lost 5 bases and the V segment lost 6 bases, leaving 7 bases of the junction unmatched. CDR3 coding DNA: TGTGCCAGTAGGGGGGACGACAGGGGGTATGGCTACACCTTC. This codes for CASRGDDRGYGYTF.

The chain recombines TRBV4-3 with TRBJ2-2; TRBD2 matches at 12 bases. The CDR3 loop spans 17 amino acids. Germline V gene data show CDR1 as LGHNA and CDR2 as YSLEER. J lost 0 bases, V lost 3 bases, and 2 bases had no gene match. The CDR3 region has the DNA TGCGCCAGCAGCCACGGGACTAGCGGGCCGAACACCGGGGAGCTGTTTTTT. This sequence encodes CASSHGTSGPNTGELFF.

The chain carries TRBV15 and TRBJ2-5; TRBD2 agrees at 8 bases. CDR1 is LNHNV, CDR2 YYDKDF, per germline (reference sequence). V lost 4 bases and J lost 3; bases outside the gene matches: 13. The CDR3 sequence is 17 residues long. The chain's CDR3 is CATSKISWRAGEETQYF. CDR3 nucleotide sequence: TGTGCCACCAGCAAAATCTCCTGGCGAGCGGGGGAAGAGACCCAGTACTTC.

V is TRBV23-1 and J is TRBJ1-1; D gene unclear. TRBV23-1 is placed among ORFs of uncertain function. Deletions cut 2 bases from V and 9 bases from J, with 7 bases between. The CDR3 is 11 amino acids. In nucleotides, the CDR3 is TGCGCCAGCAGTCAAGTAAACAAAGCTTTCTTT. As protein: CASSQVNKAFF.

The chain links TRBV7-2 to TRBJ1-4; D gene unclear. Germline loops: CDR1 SGHTA, CDR2 FQGNSA. The CDR3 runs 14 residues. The V end was cut by 5 bases, the J end by 6 bases, with 13 bases between. CDR3 nucleotide sequence: TGTGCCAGCAGCCCCGGAGTGGCGGATGAAAAACTGTTTTTT. Translation: CASSPGVADEKLFF.

The sample holds one count of this clone. The chain couples TRBV27 to TRBJ1-4, with D possibly TRBD1 on 6 matching bases. The CDR3 is 14 amino acids. V was pared by 5 bases and J by 8 bases, with 15 bases between. Germline V CDR1 and CDR2: MNHEY, SMNVEV (reference sequence). This CDR3 reads CASSPRGRREKLFF. The CDR3 bases are TGTGCCAGCAGTCCCCGGGGGCGACGCGAAAAACTGTTTTTT.

This chain links TRBV28 with TRBJ2-4; 7 bases agree with TRBD1. After removal of 7 bases from V and 6 bases from J, the junction contained 9 bases not matched to a gene. The length of the CDR3 is 14 residues. Germline lookup yields CDR1 MDHEN and CDR2 SYDVKM. The CDR3 region is CASNLQGSRNIQYF. The CDR3 nucleotides read TGTGCCAGCAACCTACAGGGGAGTCGAAACATTCAGTACTTC.

The chain recombines TRBV13 with TRBJ2-1; 8 bases map to TRBD2. Germline V gene sequence: CDR1 PRHDT, CDR2 FYEKMQ (reference sequence). V lost 2 bases, J lost 15 bases, and 15 bases stayed unmatched. The CDR3 extends over 15 amino acids. The DNA for the CDR3 is TGTGCCAGCAGCTTAAACGGACTAGCTAGCTCCCAACGGTTCTTC. This gives the protein CASSLNGLASSQRFF. The full variable domain, in which reference TRBV13 and TRBJ2-1 provide the parts outside the CDR3, is AAGVIQSPRHLIKEKRETATLKCYPIPRHDTVYWYQQGPGQDPQFLISFYEKMQSDKGSIPDRFSAQQFSDYHSELNMSSLELGDSALYFCASSLNGLASSQRFFGPGTRLTVL.

The chain joins TRBV24-1 to TRBJ1-5; weak D call: TRBD1 (5 bases). V dropped 4 bases and J dropped 1 base, with 13 bases sitting between them. Germline V gene lookup returns CDR1 KGHDR and CDR2 SFDVKD. This CDR3 has 16 residues. The DNA of the CDR3 is TGTGCCACCAGTGAAGCAGGGAAGGGAAGCAATCAGCCCCAGCATTTT. It specifies CATSEAGKGSNQPQHF.

V usage is TRBV21-1 and J usage is TRBJ1-2; the table gives TRBD1 as D, unverified against the DNA. TRBV21-1 is listed as a pseudogene. The CDR3 spans 14 residues. The DNA of the CDR3 is TGTGCCAGGGATCAAGGGGAACTCGACTATGGCTACACCTTC. The encoded protein is CARDQGELDYGYTF.

The chain has TRBV7-9 and TRBJ1-5; the D is unclear. CDR3 size: 15 residues. The V gene lost 4 bases and the J gene lost 4 bases, with 14 bases spanning the gap. The germline CDR1 and CDR2 sequences are SEHNR and FQNEAQ (reference sequence). The CDR3 spells CASSSETVPNQPQHF. The CDR3 DNA reads as TGTGCCAGCAGCTCAGAAACGGTCCCGAATCAGCCCCAGCATTTT. Combining the CDR3 with reference TRBV7-9 and TRBJ1-5 gives the whole variable domain DTGVSQNPRHKITKRGQNVTFRCDPISEHNRLYWYRQTLGQGPEFLTYFQNEAQLEKSRLLSDRFSAERPKGSFSTLEIQRTEQGDSAMYLCASSSETVPNQPQHFGDGTRLSIL.

The chain carries TRBV28 and TRBJ1-2; D perhaps matches TRBD1 (6 bases). V lost 2 bases, J lost 3 bases, and 16 bases lay in between. Looked up from germline, CDR1 is MDHEN and CDR2 is SYDVKM. The CDR3 length is 16 residues. The CDR3 spells CASSLGQKTTHYGYTF. CDR3 nucleotide sequence: TGTGCCAGCAGTTTAGGACAGAAAACCACCCACTATGGCTACACCTTC.

The CDR3 nucleotides read TGTGCCAGCACCGGGAGAGGAAACATTCAGTACTTC. Translation: CASTGRGNIQYF. This sequence joins TRBV2 and TRBJ2-4; a possible D gene is TRBD2 (6 bases). Germline CDR1 SNHLY, CDR2 FYNNEI. V was pared by 7 bases and J by 6 bases, with 10 bases between. This CDR3 is built from 12 residues.

The chain links TRBV7-9 to TRBJ1-1, with D uncertain. Trimming removed 5 bases from V and 3 bases from J, with 16 bases in between. This CDR3 has 15 amino acids. The V gene's germline CDR1 is SEHNR and CDR2 FQNEAQ (reference sequence). The CDR3 is CASSQRSPRDTEAFF. CDR3 DNA sequence: TGTGCCAGCAGCCAACGGTCCCCGAGGGACACTGAAGCTTTCTTT.